This TCR beta chain is drawn from a study of cytomegalovirus exposure and HLA in healthy donors (dated by TCRdb to about 2017). As for the study more broadly: According to an earlier analysis of 450 to 650 of the donors, some 180 million T cells yielded over 90 million unique TCR beta sequences and more than 250 Gb of sequence data. To study patterns of TCR occurrence, a later analysis re-analyzed previously published TCR beta repertoires from 700 or so donors and added high-resolution HLA genotyping. To decide whether each TCR beta V gene segment behaved as functional or pseudogenic, an earlier analysis of fewer than 750 of the donors relied on high-throughput TCR beta sequencing. Typing coverage differed by locus: A, B, C, DRB1 and DQB1 were typed in roughly 629-640 donors, DQA1 in 500 to 550, DPA1 in 600 to 610, and DPB1 in approximately 450. The study aimed to test whether signatures of past pathogen exposure could be identified by cataloging public T cell receptors. HLA typing included class I and class II loci at four-digit resolution. In a later genetic analysis, genome-wide SNP genotypes for about 55% of the roughly 700 donors were used, and that subset was treated as a discovery cohort. Among about 370 genotyped donors of the cohort, an average of about 220,000 unique TCR beta nucleotide sequences was sequenced per donor, of which 15% to 20% were non-productive. In addition to the first cohort of around 670 subjects, a separate validation cohort of 120 different subjects was used. Roughly 5 DR-DQ haplotypes were handled as single units for association and clustering, since linkage in the cohort was strong. To predict cytomegalovirus infection status, the study combined high-throughput TCR immunosequencing, statistical association of individual TCRs with disease status, and machine learning. Donor age, sex, ethnicity and CMV serostatus were compiled alongside the repertoire data. The study profiled the T cell repertoires of 550 to 700 subjects by immunosequencing and related them to cytomegalovirus serostatus. Among the 398 genotyped donors, about 85% belonged to the genetic ancestry cluster associated with self-reported Caucasian donors. Roughly 300 gigabases of sequencing data and 70 million to 100 million unique TCR sequences were included in an early release covering around 650 HLA-typed donors. In the later analysis, no new phenotypic data were used to find candidate immune exposures; instead, reliance was placed on TCR beta sequences and their occurrence across donors. Every discovery cohort repertoire had been produced on one sequencing platform. What the authors observed across the whole study: Across donors, most TCR sequences were observed very rarely, whereas some public TCRs were present in many individuals. A cluster of highly shared sequence variants was judged likely to represent a technical artifact of the sequencing pipeline. In both the original and validation cohorts, the classifier was reported to diagnose cytomegalovirus status with high specificity and sensitivity. In an earlier analysis of about 550 of the donors, most TCR beta V segments were observed in productive rearrangements about 90% or about 30% of the time, broadly matching IMGT annotations. At a false discovery rate of 0.05, a later analysis linked some 17,000 TCR beta sequences to specific HLA alleles. The study listed 164 TCR beta chains as associated with cytomegalovirus. Compared with the roughly 670-donor mean, donors in an Asian-associated ancestry cluster had fewer N-insertions in productive TCRs, according to a later genetic analysis. Roughly uniform sequencing depth across donors was assumed in presence/absence analyses, although this assumption may not hold. According to a later analysis, parvovirus B19, influenza, CMV and Epstein-Barr virus appeared linked to several top co-occurrence clusters. Because HLA typing was missing for some donors at each locus, association tests included only the typed subset. Because counts were too low, seventeen rarely observed V segments, including chromosome 9 orphons, were excluded from the earlier analysis of 587 of the donors. Compared with equally common non-associated chains, HLA-associated TCR beta chains in a later analysis were more clonally expanded and had lower generation probabilities. The cohort was sequenced for TCR beta chains only, and without alpha or paired-chain data the features that could be detected were limited. Assigning TCR associations to individual alleles was difficult when HLA alleles, especially DR and DQ, strongly co-occurred. A further reported finding was that TCR beta sequences accurately predicted the HLA-A and HLA-B alleles for most subjects in the first cohort. Most CMV-associated TCR beta chains appeared to be HLA-restricted in a later analysis, and the HLA associations seemed to be driven largely by CMV exposure. Because the 87-base-pair reads could not distinguish some IMGT-functional V segments, including TRBV6-2 and TRBV6-3, those segments were excluded. CMV serostatus was the only immune exposure information available for the cohort. In a later analysis, TCR association rates were found to vary across HLA loci, with the most associated TCRs seen for DRB1 alleles and the fewest for HLA-C alleles. An association between a missense DCLRE1C variant and V-gene and J-gene trimming of TCR beta chains was found in a later genetic analysis and replicated in an independent cohort. Linkage disequilibrium might explain the correlated functional status among segregating V segments, but an unknown experimental factor could not be ruled out. The authors suggested that the approach could potentially be extended to other disease states and immunological phenotypes. In vitro tests confirmed that a few of the cytomegalovirus-associated TCR beta chains recognize cytomegalovirus antigens.

As encoded in the germline V gene (reference sequence), CDR1 is MNHEY while CDR2 is SMNVEV. V gives up 2 bases and J gives up 1 base, and the segment between their germline ends measures 8 bases. The CDR3 has 14 amino acids, counting the end cysteine and phenylalanine. Only the CDR3 DNA stays, 42 bases, in frame from base 1. The library was made by the immunoSEQ multiplex PCR assay. A mixture of 60 forward primers for TCR Vbeta segments and 13 reverse primers for TCR Jbeta segments was used in the multiplex PCR. The CDR3 region of rearranged TCR beta genes was amplified from genomic DNA with a multiplex PCR assay. The Illumina HiSeq System was used to sequence the amplified TCR beta libraries as 87-base-pair reads. In the original analysis: A later analysis tallied 70 million to 100 million unique TCR beta chains across the 666 repertoires, and about 10 million of those chains were shared by two or more donors. Raw reads were error-corrected and collapsed into unique sequences with a nearest-neighbor algorithm that merged closely related sequences to remove PCR and sequencing errors. To assign V, D and J gene segments, CDR3 sequences were aligned to IMGT reference sequences. Each retained sequence needed at least a six-nucleotide match to both a V gene segment and a J gene segment. Rearrangements were classified as productive when the CDR3 lacked stop codons and remained in frame with V and J, and all other rearrangements were classified as non-productive. CDR3 was defined according to IMGT convention as the region running from the second conserved V-encoded cysteine to the conserved J-encoded phenylalanine. In an earlier analysis of more than 550 of the donors, sequences lacking an unambiguous match to a single V gene segment were excluded. An earlier analysis of some 610 of the donors called V segments functional above 56.7% productive rearrangements and segregating when the between-donor standard deviation exceeded 5%. A statistical classification framework was built for diagnosing cytomegalovirus status from the catalog of TCR beta chain sequences. V and J gene assignment, in a later analysis, came from comparing TCR nucleotide sequences with IMGT/GENE-DB human TR gene sequences. A later analysis assigned CDR3 sequences and most-parsimonious VDJ recombination scenarios with the TCRdist pipeline. In a later analysis, each TCR beta chain was defined by its CDR3 amino acid sequence together with its V-gene family, and reads lacking a unique V-gene family were excluded. A later analysis removed 550 to 650 highly shared, low-generation-probability nucleotide sequences to deal with suspected cross-contamination and a sequencing artifact. In a later analysis, a clonal expansion index was calculated for each public chain from normalized within-repertoire ranks of inferred template counts. In a later analysis, generation probabilities were computed using a VDJ recombination model fitted to out-of-frame rearrangements, and the results were checked against IGoR. In a later analysis, hypergeometric tests were used to score TCR-TCR, TCR-HLA and TCR-CMV co-occurrence, with a repertoire-size bias correction applied to TCR pairs. A later analysis estimated false discovery rates by permuting HLA or CMV assignments 20 times. In a later analysis, co-occurring TCRs were grouped with DBSCAN, and TCRdist sequence similarity was added when clustering was performed within HLA-allele-positive subsets. For co-occurrence clustering, repertoires with fewer than 30,000 or more than 120,000 public chains were excluded, along with 5 or 6 repertoires with anomalous nucleotide sharing. This immuneACCESS table, as held by TCRdb, lists in-frame sequences with V and J called but not all clones. Of the missing ones, under half trace to an unresolved V gene in checked studies; the others have no known cause. V and J calls and clone size are as listed in that table; D and trimming were resolved from the DNA. The sample table lists 95,000 to 100,000 clones, 75% to 90% of them with a count of one. Jointly, the top ten make up around 3.6% of the sample.

Concerning this clone: Its antigen remains undetermined. No quality values exist for individual bases; no much larger clone is one base distant.

In total, about 650 healthy bone marrow donors made up the cohort. Cohort members were all nominally healthy when sampled, although unrecorded immune exposures were likely present. The donor was CMV seronegative and was included in the group of 352 seronegative cohort members. Each donor provided a peripheral blood sample, and peripheral blood mononuclear cells were used for TCR beta sequencing. Genomic DNA was extracted from the blood cell samples with the Qiagen DNeasy Blood Extraction Kit. This receptor was identified in a man under 40 in good health and CMV-seronegative. Recombination linked TRBV27 to TRBJ2-5; the D gene identity is not certain. The specimen sequenced was PBMCs. DNA sequence: TGTGCCAGCAGTTTAAGCGTTTCCCAAGAGACCCAGTACTTC. It translates to CASSLSVSQETQYF.